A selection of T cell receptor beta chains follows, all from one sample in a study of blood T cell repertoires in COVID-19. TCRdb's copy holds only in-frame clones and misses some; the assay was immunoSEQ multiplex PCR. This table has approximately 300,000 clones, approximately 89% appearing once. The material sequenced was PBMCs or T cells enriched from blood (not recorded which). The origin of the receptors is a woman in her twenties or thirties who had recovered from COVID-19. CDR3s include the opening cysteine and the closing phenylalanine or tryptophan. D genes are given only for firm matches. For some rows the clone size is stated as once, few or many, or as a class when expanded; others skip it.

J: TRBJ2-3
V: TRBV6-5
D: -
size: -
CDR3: CASSRIGSGTDTQYF
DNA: TGTGCCAGCAGCCGAATTGGTAGCGGCACAGATACGCAGTATTTT

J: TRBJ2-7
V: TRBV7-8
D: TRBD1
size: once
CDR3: CASSGTVTAYEQYF
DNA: TGTGCCAGCAGCGGGACAGTTACTGCCTACGAGCAGTACTTC

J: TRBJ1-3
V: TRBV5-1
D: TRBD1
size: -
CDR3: CASSQQDRLGNTIYF
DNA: TGCGCCAGCAGCCAACAGGACAGGTTGGGGAACACCATATATTTT

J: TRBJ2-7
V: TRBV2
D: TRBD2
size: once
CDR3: CASSEALPGTNEQYF
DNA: TGTGCCAGCAGTGAAGCCTTACCGGGGACTAACGAGCAGTACTTC

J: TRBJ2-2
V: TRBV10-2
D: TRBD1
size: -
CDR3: CASSDSRTGVHTGELFF
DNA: TGCGCCAGCAGTGACTCCCGGACAGGGGTCCACACCGGGGAGCTGTTTTTT

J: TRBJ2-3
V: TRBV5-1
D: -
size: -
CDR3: CASSRLEDTQYF
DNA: TGCGCCAGCAGCCGACTCGAAGATACGCAGTATTTT

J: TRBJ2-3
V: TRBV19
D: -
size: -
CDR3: CASSISRTDTQYF
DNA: TGTGCCAGTAGTATATCCCGGACAGATACGCAGTATTTT

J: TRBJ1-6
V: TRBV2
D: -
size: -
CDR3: CASTAGFYNSPLHF
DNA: TGTGCCAGCACGGCAGGGTTTTATAATTCACCCCTCCACTTT

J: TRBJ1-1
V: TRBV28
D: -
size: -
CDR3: CASSLWAVNTEAFF
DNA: TGTGCCAGCAGTTTATGGGCAGTGAACACTGAAGCTTTCTTT

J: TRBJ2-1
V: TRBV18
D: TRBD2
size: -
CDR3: CASSPRASGGAYYNEQFF
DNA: TGTGCCAGCTCACCACGGGCTAGCGGGGGGGCCTACTACAATGAGCAGTTCTTC

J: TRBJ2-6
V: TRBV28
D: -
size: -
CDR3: CASTTRDYAGANVLTF
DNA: TGTGCCAGCACCACCAGGGATTACGCTGGGGCCAACGTCCTGACTTTC

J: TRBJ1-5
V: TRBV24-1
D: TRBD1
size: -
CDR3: CATSDPCGQGANLSNQPQHF
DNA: TGTGCCACCAGTGATCCTTGTGGACAGGGGGCCAATTTGAGCAATCAGCCCCAGCATTTT

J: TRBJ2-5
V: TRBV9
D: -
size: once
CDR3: CASSLGLAGGGTQYF
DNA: TGTGCCAGCAGCCTCGGGTTGGCTGGAGGCGGGACCCAGTACTTC

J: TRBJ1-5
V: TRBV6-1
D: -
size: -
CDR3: CASSENRASNQPQHF
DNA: TGTGCCAGCAGTGAAAACAGGGCGAGCAATCAGCCCCAGCATTTT

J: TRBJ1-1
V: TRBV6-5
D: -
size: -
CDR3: CASSVEQGTEAFF
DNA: TGTGCCAGCAGCGTGGAGCAGGGGACTGAAGCTTTCTTT

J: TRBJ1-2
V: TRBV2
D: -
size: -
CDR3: CAIQEALYGYTF
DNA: TGTGCCATCCAGGAGGCCCTCTATGGCTACACCTTC

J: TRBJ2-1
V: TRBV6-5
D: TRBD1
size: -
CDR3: CASRGQGGYNEQFF
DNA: TGTGCCAGCAGGGGACAGGGTGGATACAATGAGCAGTTCTTC

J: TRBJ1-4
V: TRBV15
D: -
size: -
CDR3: CATSRESQGGSEKLFF
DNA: TGTGCCACCAGCAGAGAATCGCAGGGAGGGAGTGAAAAACTGTTTTTT

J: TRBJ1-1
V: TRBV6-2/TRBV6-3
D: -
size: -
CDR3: CASSYPLGTTNTEAFF
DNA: TGTGCCAGCAGTTACCCACTCGGGACAACCAACACTGAAGCTTTCTTT

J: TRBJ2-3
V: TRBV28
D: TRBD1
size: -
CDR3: CASSFSGTGVYTDTQYF
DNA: TGTGCCAGCAGTTTTTCGGGGACAGGGGTATACACAGATACGCAGTATTTT

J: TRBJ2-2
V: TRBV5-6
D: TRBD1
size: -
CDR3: CASSLGTGKDTGELFF
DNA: TGTGCCAGCAGCTTGGGGACAGGGAAGGACACCGGGGAGCTGTTTTTT

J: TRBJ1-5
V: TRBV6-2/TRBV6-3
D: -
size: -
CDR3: CASNPSSGVNQPQHF
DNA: TGTGCCAGCAACCCAAGTTCGGGGGTCAACCAGCCCCAGCATTTT

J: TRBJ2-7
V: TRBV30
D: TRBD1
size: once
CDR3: CAWDQTGGRYEQYF
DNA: TGTGCCTGGGATCAGACAGGGGGGAGGTACGAGCAGTACTTC

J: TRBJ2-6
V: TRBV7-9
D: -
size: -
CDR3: CASSLVVEGSGANVLTF
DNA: TGTGCCAGCAGCTTAGTAGTGGAGGGATCTGGGGCCAACGTCCTGACTTTC

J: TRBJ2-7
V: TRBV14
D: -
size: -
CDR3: CASSLYYEQYF
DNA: TGTGCCAGCAGCCTATACTACGAGCAGTACTTC

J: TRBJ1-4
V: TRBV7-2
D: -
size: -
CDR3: CASSPRGGRLATNEKLFF
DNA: TGTGCCAGCAGCCCTCGGGGGGGCAGGTTGGCTACTAATGAAAAACTGTTTTTT

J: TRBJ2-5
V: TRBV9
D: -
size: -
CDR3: CASSVREQETQYF
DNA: TGTGCCAGCAGCGTGCGGGAACAAGAGACCCAGTACTTC

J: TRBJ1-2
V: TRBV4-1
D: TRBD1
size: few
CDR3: CASSQDKGQGAFIEGYTF
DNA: TGCGCCAGCAGCCAAGATAAGGGACAGGGGGCATTTATCGAGGGCTACACCTTC

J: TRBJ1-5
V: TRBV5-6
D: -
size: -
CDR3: CASSPRGGPQPQHF
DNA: TGTGCCAGCAGCCCAAGGGGCGGCCCTCAGCCCCAGCATTTT

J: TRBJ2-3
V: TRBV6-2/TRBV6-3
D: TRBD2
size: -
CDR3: CASSYFAGGLDTQYF
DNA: TGTGCCAGCAGTTACTTTGCGGGGGGGTTAGATACGCAGTATTTT

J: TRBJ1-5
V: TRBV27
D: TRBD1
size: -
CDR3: CASSPGLRGTGMLQPQHF
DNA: TGTGCCAGCAGTCCCGGCTTGAGGGGGACAGGGATGTTGCAGCCCCAGCATTTT

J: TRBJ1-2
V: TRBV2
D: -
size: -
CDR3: CATSGGTPRGYTF
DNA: TGTGCCACCTCTGGAGGGACCCCTAGGGGCTACACCTTC

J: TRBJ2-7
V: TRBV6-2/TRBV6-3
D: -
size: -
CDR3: CASSPSYEQYF
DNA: TGTGCCAGCAGTCCATCCTACGAGCAGTACTTC

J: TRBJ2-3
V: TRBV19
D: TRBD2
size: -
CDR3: CASSGLAGGPGDTQYF
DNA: TGTGCCAGTAGTGGACTAGCGGGGGGGCCAGGGGATACGCAGTATTTT

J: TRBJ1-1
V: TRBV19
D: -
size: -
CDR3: CASTRAQGFTEAFF
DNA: TGTGCCAGTACGCGTGCACAGGGATTCACTGAAGCTTTCTTT

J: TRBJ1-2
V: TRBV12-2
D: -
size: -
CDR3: CASRLGDRGTYGYTF
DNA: TGTGCAAGTCGCTTAGGGGACAGGGGTACCTATGGCTACACCTTC

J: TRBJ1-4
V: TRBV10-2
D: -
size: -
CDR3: CARDRDLHEKLFF
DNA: TGCGCCAGAGACCGGGACTTACATGAAAAACTGTTTTTT

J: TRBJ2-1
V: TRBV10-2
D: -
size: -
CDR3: CASRRTSHLLHNEQFF
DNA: TGCGCCAGCAGGCGTACTAGCCACTTGCTCCACAATGAGCAGTTCTTC

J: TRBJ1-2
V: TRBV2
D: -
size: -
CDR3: CASSLWEGGRGGYTF
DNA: TGTGCCAGCAGCCTCTGGGAGGGGGGGCGCGGTGGCTACACCTTC

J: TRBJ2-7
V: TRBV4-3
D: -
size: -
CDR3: CASSQGQVSAYEQYF
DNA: TGCGCCAGCAGCCAAGGACAGGTGTCCGCCTACGAGCAGTACTTC

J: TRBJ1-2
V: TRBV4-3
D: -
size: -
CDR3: CASSHGSGGYTF
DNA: TGCGCCAGCAGCCATGGCTCAGGGGGCTACACCTTC

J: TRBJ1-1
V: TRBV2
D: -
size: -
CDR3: CASSAQGSRSTEAFF
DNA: TGTGCCAGCAGTGCCCAGGGATCCCGAAGTACTGAAGCTTTCTTT

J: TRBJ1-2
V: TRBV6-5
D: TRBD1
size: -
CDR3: CASRPGQGIYGYTF
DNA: TGTGCCAGCAGACCGGGACAGGGGATTTATGGCTACACCTTC

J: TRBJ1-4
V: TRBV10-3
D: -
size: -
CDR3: CAISEGAGEKLFF
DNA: TGTGCCATCAGTGAGGGGGCTGGAGAAAAACTGTTTTTT

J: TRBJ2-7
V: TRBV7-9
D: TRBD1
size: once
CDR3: CASSLRTGLSYEQYF
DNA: TGTGCCAGCAGCTTAAGGACAGGGCTTTCCTACGAGCAGTACTTC

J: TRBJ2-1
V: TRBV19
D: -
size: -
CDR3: CASSPGLSYNEQFF
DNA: TGTGCCAGTAGTCCGGGACTCTCCTACAATGAGCAGTTCTTC

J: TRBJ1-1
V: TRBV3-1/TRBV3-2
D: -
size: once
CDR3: CASSQAGILPEAFF
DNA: TGTGCCAGCAGCCAAGCAGGGATTTTGCCTGAAGCTTTCTTT

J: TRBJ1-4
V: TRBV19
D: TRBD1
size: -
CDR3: CASTGTGDEKLFF
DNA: TGTGCCAGCACCGGGACAGGGGATGAAAAACTGTTTTTT

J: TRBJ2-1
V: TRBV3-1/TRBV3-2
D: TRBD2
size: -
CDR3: CASSQPGLAGPPRGYNEQFF
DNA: TGTGCCAGCAGCCAACCGGGACTAGCGGGACCTCCCCGGGGTTACAATGAGCAGTTCTTC

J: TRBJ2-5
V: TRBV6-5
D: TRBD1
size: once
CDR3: CASNPTGQETQYF
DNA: TGTGCCAGCAATCCGACAGGGCAAGAGACCCAGTACTTC

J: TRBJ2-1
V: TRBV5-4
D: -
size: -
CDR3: CASSRWGGIYNEQFF
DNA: TGTGCCAGCAGCCGTTGGGGAGGAATTTACAATGAGCAGTTCTTC

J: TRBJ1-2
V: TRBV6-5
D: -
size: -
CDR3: CASRRDVAGQRGYTF
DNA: TGTGCCAGCAGACGGGACGTAGCGGGGCAAAGAGGCTACACCTTC